These 9 T cell receptor beta chains were all obtained from the same sample, sequenced in a study of shared clonotypes between healthy human individuals. Assay: immunoSEQ multiplex PCR; the TCRdb copy retains only in-frame clones and omits some. This sample carries nearly 1 million clones, 60% to 85% of them seen once, and the ten largest clones take approximately 1.5%. Sequenced input: memory CD4+ T cells sorted from blood. Subset defined: CD45RA-negative fraction. The receptors stem from a man between 18 and 29 years old in good health.

The table lists this clone with a count of one. The rearrangement joins TRBV28 to TRBJ1-6, with D possibly TRBD1 on 6 matching bases. CDR3 length: 13 residues. The V gene lost 3 bases and the J gene lost 8 bases, with 8 bases spanning the gap. The germline CDR1 and CDR2 sequences are MDHEN and SYDVKM. This CDR3 is CASSLDRDSPLHF. CDR3 nucleotides: TGTGCCAGCAGTTTGGACAGAGATTCACCCCTCCACTTT. Full variable domain (missing parts from reference TRBV28 and TRBJ1-6): DVKVTQSSRYLVKRTGEKVFLECVQDMDHENMFWYRQDPGLGLRLIYFSYDVKMKEKGDIPEGYSVSREKKERFSLILESASTNQTSMYLCASSLDRDSPLHFGNGTRLTVT.

This chain connects TRBV4-1 to TRBJ2-2; the D call may be TRBD1 or TRBD2 (5 bases each). Germline CDR1 MGHRA, CDR2 YSYEKL. Trimming stripped 4 bases from V and 0 bases from J, with 12 bases between. The CDR3 is made up of 16 amino acids. The CDR3 DNA reads as TGCGCCAGCAGCCCATTGGGACGAACGAACACCGGGGAGCTGTTTTTT. Translation: CASSPLGRTNTGELFF.

V gene TRBV27 combines with J gene TRBJ1-6; D remains unclear. This CDR3 region has 12 residues. Trimming removed 2 bases at V and 9 bases at J, with 5 bases between. The V gene's germline CDR1 is MNHEY and CDR2 SMNVEV (reference sequence). CDR3 DNA: TGTGCCAGCAGTTTAATAGGTTCACCCCTCCACTTT. It yields the protein CASSLIGSPLHF.

The chain couples TRBV29-1 to TRBJ2-1; D ambiguous. CDR1 is SQVTM, CDR2 ANQGSEA, per germline. V dropped 7 bases and J dropped 0 bases, with 10 bases sitting between them. This CDR3 is built from 13 residues. CDR3 in DNA: TGCAGCGGGGCGGTAAGCTCCTACAATGAGCAGTTCTTC. This translates into CSGAVSSYNEQFF.

The chain employs TRBV7-2 and TRBJ2-3; 10 nucleotides line up with TRBD2. Per germline, CDR1 SGHTA and CDR2 FQGNSA. The CDR3 totals 15 residues. Unmatched junction bases numbered 7, after V lost 4 bases and J lost 6 bases. CDR3 sequence: CASSSSGRAGDTQYF. Here the CDR3 DNA reads TGTGCCAGCAGCTCGAGCGGGAGGGCCGGCGATACGCAGTATTTT.

The chain uses TRBV18 and TRBJ2-2; 7 bases align to TRBD1. This CDR3 has 15 residues. The V and J ends lost 3 bases and 1 base, in that order; junction bases with no gene match: 2. Germline V gene lookup returns CDR1 KGHSH and CDR2 LQKENI. For the CDR3, the DNA is TGTGCCAGCTCACCCGGGACAGTGAACACCGGGGAGCTGTTTTTT. Its protein product is CASSPGTVNTGELFF.

The gene calls are TRBV5-1 and TRBJ2-3, with a possible D match to TRBD1 (5 bases). Germline values: CDR1 SGHRS, CDR2 YFSETQ. V was trimmed by 6 bases and J by 4 bases, leaving 12 bases between them. There are 13 residues in the CDR3. CDR3 bases: TGCGCCAGCACAGGGTTCCTAGCAGATACGCAGTATTTT. Amino acid sequence: CASTGFLADTQYF. Supplemented by reference TRBV5-1 and TRBJ2-3, the full variable domain reads KAGVTQTPRYLIKTRGQQVTLSCSPISGHRSVSWYQQTPGQGLQFLFEYFSETQRNKGNFPGRFSGRQFSNSRSEMNVSTLELGDSALYLCASTGFLADTQYFGPGTRLTVL.

This chain connects TRBV18 to TRBJ1-6; D is perhaps TRBD1 (6 bases). The CDR3 has 13 residues. Trimming took 4 bases from V and 14 from J, leaving 15 bases between them. Per the germline V gene, CDR1 is KGHSH and CDR2 is LQKENI. CDR3 in amino acids: CASSLLTGKALHF. In DNA form, the CDR3 reads TGTGCCAGCTCACTTCTTACAGGGAAAGCCCTCCACTTT.

The rearrangement links TRBV6-1 to TRBJ1-2, with D perhaps matching TRBD1 (5 bases). V lost 0 bases, J lost 4 bases, and 15 bases lay in between. CDR3 length: 16 amino acids. CDR1 is MNHNS, CDR2 SASEGT, per germline. CDR3 sequence: CASSEAGWQGSYGYTF. The CDR3 DNA sequence: TGTGCCAGCAGTGAAGCAGGCTGGCAGGGCAGCTATGGCTACACCTTC.